A single sample gave rise to the 26 T cell receptor beta chains below, sequenced in a study of T-cell memory formation after mild COVID-19. TCRdb reprocessed the 5' RACE reads with MiXCR, giving one entry per CDR3 protein. This table has about 310,000 distinct CDR3 sequences, roughly a fifth appearing once. Material: PBMCs or a T cell subset sorted from them (not recorded which). Every receptor here comes from a man aged 18 to 29 who had mild COVID-19 (a few samples of this study predate the infection). Cell type and time point are not known.

This clonotype showed up just a few times. The CDR3 region has the DNA TGTGCCAGCAGACCCCCGAACTCGGTAGGGAATCAGCCCCAGCATTTT. It yields the protein CASRPPNSVGNQPQHF. The chain couples TRBV6-6 to TRBJ1-5; no clear D. The CDR3 has 16 amino acids. The germline V gene has CDR1 MNHNY and CDR2 SVGAGI (reference sequence). Trimming took off 6 bases at V and 4 bases at J, with 19 bases between the two ends.

This clonotype was detected only a few times. Here the CDR3 reads CSAMVGQGGYGYTF. DNA for the CDR3: TGCAGTGCTATGGTGGGTCAGGGAGGCTATGGCTACACCTTC. The chain is built from TRBV20-1 and TRBJ1-2; TRBD1 might be the D (5 bases). Trimming cost V 4 bases and J 4 bases, with 16 bases left between them. The CDR3 runs 14 residues. Germline V lookup: CDR1 DFQATT, CDR2 SNEGSKA (reference sequence).

The genes are TRBV24-1 and TRBJ2-2; 9 bases align to TRBD1. CDR3 size: 17 residues. Per germline, CDR1 KGHDR and CDR2 SFDVKD. Trimming removed 5 bases from V and 4 bases from J; junction bases left unmatched: 10. CDR3 sequence reads: CATSGPPGQGSTGELFF. The CDR3, as DNA: TGTGCCACCAGTGGGCCACCGGGACAGGGATCCACCGGGGAGCTGTTTTTT.

DNA for the CDR3: TGCAGTGCTAGAGATGGACTAGCTAATGAGCAGTTCTTC. Protein sequence: CSARDGLANEQFF. The V call is TRBV20-1, the J call TRBJ2-1; the match to TRBD2 covers 8 bases. The V gene end was trimmed by 0 bases and the J gene end by 7 bases; junction bases not matched to a gene: 2. CDR3 size: 13 residues. From germline, CDR1 is DFQATT and CDR2 SNEGSKA (reference sequence).

This clonotype appeared many times. J is TRBJ2-7 and V is TRBV7-2; 8 nucleotides match TRBD2. This CDR3 spans 15 amino acids. In germline, CDR1 is SGHTA, CDR2 FQGNSA. Trimming at V came to 4 bases and at J to 0 bases, leaving 5 bases not matched to a gene. This chain's CDR3 is CASSSRGGHSYEQYV. The DNA of the CDR3 is TGTGCCAGCAGCTCCCGCGGGGGGCACTCCTACGAGCAGTACGTC.

This clonotype was recorded at least ten times. V usage is TRBV27 and J usage is TRBJ2-1, with no clear D. Deletions cut 5 bases from V and 9 bases from J, with 17 bases between. Germline V gene lookup returns CDR1 MNHEY and CDR2 SMNVEV (reference sequence). This CDR3 is 14 amino acids long. The CDR3 DNA follows: TGTGCCAGCAGTCCCTCGACTGAAAGAGGTGAGCAGTTCTTC. Translating it yields CASSPSTERGEQFF.

This clonotype has a handful of counts. V gene TRBV7-8 combines with J gene TRBJ1-2; no definite D call. This CDR3 contains 14 residues. The germline V gene has CDR1 SGHVS and CDR2 FQNEAQ. Trimming took off 2 bases at V and 2 bases at J, with 9 bases between the two ends. The CDR3 region is CASSLRAFNYGYTF. Written as DNA, the CDR3 is TGTGCCAGCAGCTTAAGGGCCTTCAACTATGGCTACACCTTC.

The chain uses TRBV4-1 and TRBJ1-2; 7 bases fit TRBD1. With V trimmed by 4 bases and J by 4 bases, 6 bases remained unmatched. There are 14 residues in the CDR3. Germline V lookup: CDR1 MGHRA, CDR2 YSYEKL. Here the CDR3 DNA reads TGCGCCAGCAGCCCTCGACAGGGTAGCTATGGCTACACCTTC. Its protein product is CASSPRQGSYGYTF.

This clonotype was seen only a few times. The rearrangement uses TRBV12-3 or TRBV12-4 and TRBJ1-5; a weak D match, TRBD1 (5 bases). The CDR3 runs 12 residues. The ends were cut back, 7 bases at V and 9 bases at J, with 13 bases in the middle. The DNA for the CDR3 is TGTGCCAGCACCCTGAACGGGGGGCCCCAGCATTTT. It codes for CASTLNGGPQHF.

This sequence joins TRBV6-2 or TRBV6-3 and TRBJ2-1; D is undetermined. In germline, CDR1 is MNHEY, CDR2 SVGEGT. This CDR3 spans 13 amino acids. V dropped 3 bases and J dropped 6 bases, with 9 bases sitting between them. The CDR3 bases are TGTGCCAGCAGTTATGGGCCCGGCAATGAGCAGTTCTTC. Translating gives CASSYGPGNEQFF.

The chain carries TRBV2 and TRBJ2-2, with TRBD1 matching over 7 bases. The CDR3 has 16 residues. Looked up from germline, CDR1 is SNHLY and CDR2 is FYNNEI. The trim removed 7 bases at V and 0 bases at J, leaving 8 bases unmatched. Written as DNA, the CDR3 is TGTGCCAGCACCGGGGACAGTTCCGCGAACACCGGGGAGCTGTTTTTT. Its protein is CASTGDSSANTGELFF.

J is TRBJ2-3 and V is TRBV7-2, with D perhaps TRBD2 (5 bases). The germline V and J ends were trimmed by 1 base and 6 bases, with 11 bases remaining between them. Germline V lookup: CDR1 SGHTA, CDR2 FQGNSA. The CDR3 loop spans 14 amino acids. The CDR3 coding sequence is TGTGCCAGCAGCTTAGGGACTCAATCCGATACGCAGTATTTT. This translates into CASSLGTQSDTQYF.

CDR3 DNA: TGCGCCAGCAGCTTGGACGGGGGGCGGAATGGCTACACCTTC. Translating gives CASSLDGGRNGYTF. The V gene is TRBV5-1, the J gene TRBJ1-2; TRBD1 might be the D (6 bases). Germline V gene sequence: CDR1 SGHRS, CDR2 YFSETQ. Trimming cost V 0 bases and J 6 bases, with 12 bases left between them. The CDR3 spans 14 residues. Combining the CDR3 with reference TRBV5-1 and TRBJ1-2 gives the whole variable domain KAGVTQTPRYLIKTRGQQVTLSCSPISGHRSVSWYQQTPGQGLQFLFEYFSETQRNKGNFPGRFSGRQFSNSRSEMNVSTLELGDSALYLCASSLDGGRNGYTFGSGTRLTVV.

V is TRBV10-3 and J is TRBJ2-2; 7 bases line up with TRBD2. The CDR3 spans 13 residues. The V segment lost 11 bases and the J segment 5 bases; nucleotides outside the gene matches: 8. Germline CDR1 is ENHRY and CDR2 is SYGVKD. The DNA of the CDR3 is TGTGCCGCAGGGAGGGAAGGAACCGGGGAGCTGTTTTTT. This sequence encodes CAAGREGTGELFF.

This clonotype was counted only a few times. The V call is TRBV7-9, the J call TRBJ1-5; tentative D call: TRBD1 (5 bases). Germline CDR1 SEHNR, CDR2 FQNEAQ (reference sequence). V lost 5 bases, J lost 9 bases, and 8 bases lay in between. CDR3 length equals 11 residues. CDR3 sequence: CASSRQGPQHF. The CDR3 DNA reads TGTGCCAGCAGCCGGCAGGGGCCCCAGCATTTT.

This clonotype occurred a few times. The chain joins TRBV7-3 to TRBJ2-3; D unclear. V was clipped by 4 bases and J by 4 bases, with 9 bases between them. CDR3 length: 13 amino acids. Germline V gene data show CDR1 as SGHTA and CDR2 as FQGTGA. The CDR3 bases are TGTGCCAGCAGCTCCCGGCACGCAGATACGCAGTATTTT. Amino acid sequence: CASSSRHADTQYF.

This clonotype was found a few times. This chain connects TRBV14 to TRBJ2-5, with TRBD2 identical over 7 bases. The V gene's germline CDR1 is SGHDN and CDR2 FVKESK. After removal of 1 base from V and 5 bases from J, the junction contained 4 bases not matched to a gene. This CDR3 is 14 amino acids long. CDR3 bases: TGTGCCAGCAGCCAAGTCGGGGGGATGGAGACCCAGTACTTC. Its translation: CASSQVGGMETQYF.

V usage is TRBV7-8 and J usage is TRBJ1-2; no clear D gene. Trimming removed 0 bases from V and 8 bases from J, with 13 bases in between. The CDR3 sequence is 14 residues long. The V gene's germline CDR1 is SGHVS and CDR2 FQNEAQ. The CDR3 protein is CASSLAWQARGYTF. The CDR3 bases are TGTGCCAGCAGCTTAGCGTGGCAGGCGCGCGGCTACACCTTC. Combining the CDR3 with reference TRBV7-8 and TRBJ1-2 gives the whole variable domain GAGVSQSPRYKVAKRGQDVALRCDPISGHVSLFWYQQALGQGPEFLTYFQNEAQLDKSGLPSDRFFAERPEGSVSTLKIQRTQQEDSAVYLCASSLAWQARGYTFGSGTRLTVV.

This clonotype has only a few counts. The CDR3 protein is CASSLDREPGLSGYTF. The CDR3 DNA reads TGCGCCAGCAGCTTGGACAGGGAGCCCGGGCTATCTGGCTACACCTTC. This sequence joins TRBV5-1 and TRBJ1-2; TRBD1 might be the D (6 bases). This CDR3 region has 16 residues. The V end lost 0 bases, the J end lost 7 bases, and 19 bases lay between the germline ends. Germline CDR1 and CDR2: SGHRS and YFSETQ.

This chain connects TRBV6-2 or TRBV6-3 to TRBJ2-1; D tentatively reads TRBD1 or TRBD2 (5 bases each). This CDR3 contains 14 residues. Germline loops: CDR1 MNHEY, CDR2 SVGEGT. V lost 8 bases, J lost 0 bases, and 11 bases lay in between. The CDR3 protein is CASAPGSSYNEQFF. DNA of the CDR3: TGTGCCAGCGCCCCAGGGAGCTCCTACAATGAGCAGTTCTTC.

V usage is TRBV6-2 or TRBV6-3 and J usage is TRBJ2-4; TRBD2 aligns across 8 bases. The CDR3 is 14 amino acids. J lost 7 bases, V lost 7 bases, and 9 bases had no gene match. CDR1 is MNHEY and CDR2 is SVGEGT in the germline V gene. In DNA, the CDR3 is TGTGCCAGCACCGGGGGGGGTACCGACAACATTCAGTACTTC. Its protein product is CASTGGGTDNIQYF.

This clonotype appeared a few times. This chain connects TRBV20-1 to TRBJ2-3; D is possibly TRBD1 (6 bases). Trimming removed 6 bases at V and 3 bases at J, with 16 bases between. This CDR3 has 14 residues. The V gene's germline CDR1 is DFQATT and CDR2 SNEGSKA (reference sequence). The CDR3 loop is CSAPRSGDTDTQYF. The CDR3 DNA reads as TGCAGTGCCCCGAGATCAGGGGATACAGATACGCAGTATTTT.

This chain uses TRBV7-3 with TRBJ1-1; 9 bases align to TRBD1. The CDR3 totals 15 residues. The trim removed 2 bases at V and 7 bases at J, leaving 8 bases unmatched. Germline V lookup: CDR1 SGHTA, CDR2 FQGTGA. CDR3 DNA sequence: TGTGCCAGCAGCTTATGGGGACAGGGCGGTGGTGAAGCTTTCTTT. Protein: CASSLWGQGGGEAFF.

This clonotype was seen a few times. V usage is TRBV19 and J usage is TRBJ1-5; D is unresolved. V was shortened by 1 base and J by 7 bases, with 8 bases between the two germline ends. This CDR3 region has 13 residues. The germline V gene has CDR1 LNHDA and CDR2 SQIVND (reference sequence). In DNA, the CDR3 is TGTGCCAGTAGTATAGCTGTGATCCAGCCCCAGCATTTT. This translates into CASSIAVIQPQHF.

The genes are TRBV12-3 or TRBV12-4 and TRBJ2-4, with D unresolved. The CDR3 loop spans 16 amino acids. Trimming cost V 6 bases and J 1 base, with 16 bases left between them. CDR3 loop: CASSFNPPMAKNIQYF. The CDR3 region has the DNA TGTGCCAGCAGCTTTAATCCACCGATGGCCAAAAACATTCAGTACTTC.

This clonotype was recorded many times. The rearrangement joins TRBV7-9 to TRBJ1-1; 7 nucleotides match TRBD1. There are 16 residues in the CDR3. V was pared by 4 bases and J by 6 bases, with 14 bases of the junction left unmatched. Looked up from germline, CDR1 is SEHNR and CDR2 is FQNEAQ (reference sequence). The CDR3 bases are TGTGCCAGCAGCTCAGAGGGGTCCCGGGACAGAGCTGAAGCTTTCTTT. Translating gives CASSSEGSRDRAEAFF.